The subject of this entry is one T cell receptor beta chain. Its specificity is not known. The assay ran at deep level. Sorted-subset replicate PCR reactions were performed with about 200 ng DNA, corresponding to 25,000 to 35,000 T cell genomes. The repertoire was sequenced with immunoSEQ multiplex PCR; TCRdb's copy has only in-frame clones and lacks some. The sample records hundreds of thousands of clones, under 95% being singletons. The data belong to a study of shared clonotypes between healthy human individuals. Germline V gene sequence: CDR1 SGHNT, CDR2 YYREEE (reference sequence). The CDR3 has 16 residues. V lost 4 bases, J lost 4 bases, and 10 bases stayed unmatched. Whole-study findings and limits: Sequencing of the sorted subsets was shown by rarefaction to be incomplete despite large depth. Naive subsets generally had larger estimated richness than memory subsets.

The naive CD8 fraction comprised CD45RO-negative cells positively selected for CCR7 and excluded terminally differentiated effector memory CD45RA+ cells. The V gene is TRBV5-4, the J gene TRBJ2-2; 7 bases line up with TRBD1. This TCR was recovered from a man aged 25-45 years in good health. The sample taken for sequencing was naive CD8+ T cells sorted from blood. CDR3 sequence reads: CASSQSQGDFTGELFF. The DNA of the CDR3 is TGTGCCAGCAGCCAAAGCCAGGGGGATTTCACCGGGGAGCTGTTTTTT.